The TCR beta chain under discussion was sequenced for a study of T cells after yellow fever vaccination. The study made its TCR cDNA through 5'RACE template switching. That step introduced a universal primer site along with UMIs. TCRdb re-called the 5' RACE reads with MiXCR, one entry per CDR3 protein. The sample holds about 220,000 distinct CDR3 sequences, approximately 3.2% seen once. This clonotype was recorded many times. This receptor was obtained from a man between 18 and 29 years old who received the YFV17D yellow fever vaccine. The source was CD4+ T cells sorted from PBMCs, collected 10 days after the yellow fever booster vaccination.

CDR3 bases: TGTGCCAGCAGCCAATTAGAGTCCGAGCAGTACTTC. This translates into CASSQLESEQYF. The chain has TRBV4-2 and TRBJ2-7; D gene uncertain. V lost 2 bases and J 6 bases, leaving 8 bases between the germline ends. Germline lookup yields CDR1 LGHNA and CDR2 YNFKEQ. This CDR3 is 12 amino acids long.